The source of this TCR beta chain is a study of T cell responses to AZD1222 COVID-19 vaccine. The study, taken as a whole, reports: Every sample of the repertoires postdated the peak T cell response. After two AZD1222 doses, spike-specific TCR breadth and depth rose versus day 0. Nearly half of spike-specific TCRs reportedly target variant regions that are unmutated in the B.1.351 and B.1.1.7 variants. The study identified only five to seven AZD1222 recipients as seropositive at baseline.

This CDR3 region has 19 residues. V was pared by 2 bases and J by 8 bases, with 14 bases of the junction left unmatched. CDR1 PRHDT and CDR2 FYEKMQ come from the germline V gene (reference sequence). Repertoires were generated with immunoSEQ multiplex PCR, while TCRdb's copy carries only in-frame clones and drops some. This sample has 120,000 to 150,000 clones, with around 90% found just once. About this clone: Its specificity is unknown.

Sequenced here: peripheral blood, sampled 28 days after the second dose of the MenACWY control vaccine. This chain links TRBV13 with TRBJ1-6, with TRBD1 matching over 11 bases. This clonotype was obtained from an adult who received the MenACWY meningococcal vaccine as a control. This CDR3 is CASSLLGQGASALHSPLHF. The CDR3 region has the DNA TGTGCCAGCAGCTTACTAGGACAGGGGGCGTCGGCCCTTCATTCACCCCTCCACTTT.